Following are 22 T cell receptor beta chains from one sample sequenced in a study of PD-1 blockade in mismatch repair-deficient tumors. The assay was immunoSEQ multiplex PCR, and TCRdb's table has in-frame clones only and misses some. The repertoire holds approximately 120,000 clones, with around 87% as singletons. The material sequenced was peripheral blood, taken 44 weeks after starting pembrolizumab. These receptors were taken from an adult with mismatch repair-deficient cancer.

The rearrangement links TRBV28 to TRBJ2-7; D is uncertain. V was clipped by 8 bases and J by 1 base, with 12 bases between them. The CDR3 extends over 13 amino acids. The V gene's germline CDR1 is MDHEN and CDR2 SYDVKM. DNA for the CDR3: TGTGCCAGCGACACTTCGCCTTCCTACGAGCAGTACTTC. Protein: CASDTSPSYEQYF.

As concerns this clone: This sample also contains other DNA sequences that code for the same CDR3. The chain recombines TRBV27 with TRBJ1-5; D ambiguous. Trimming took off 3 bases at V and 0 bases at J, with 3 bases between the two ends. The CDR3 is 13 amino acids. Per the germline V gene, CDR1 is MNHEY and CDR2 is SMNVEV (reference sequence). The chain's CDR3 is CASSFYSNQPQHF. CDR3 in DNA: TGTGCCAGCAGTTTCTATAGCAATCAGCCCCAGCATTTT.

The J gene is TRBJ2-7, the V gene TRBV5-4, with D unclear. The length of the CDR3 is 13 residues. Per germline, CDR1 SGHNT and CDR2 YYREEE (reference sequence). The V end was cut by 0 bases, the J end by 6 bases, with 10 bases between. This CDR3 is CASSLGPGVEQYF. For the CDR3, the DNA is TGTGCCAGCAGCTTGGGGCCGGGCGTCGAGCAGTACTTC. Together with reference TRBV5-4 and TRBJ2-7, the CDR3 gives the full variable domain: ETGVTQSPTHLIKTRGQQVTLRCSSQSGHNTVSWYQQALGQGPQFIFQYYREEENGRGNFPPRFSGLQFPNYSSELNVNALELDDSALYLCASSLGPGVEQYFGPGTRLTVT.

The rearrangement joins TRBV6-5 to TRBJ1-2, with TRBD1 identical over 8 bases. The germline V gene encodes CDR1 MNHEY and CDR2 SVGAGI. The ends lost 2 bases at V and 6 bases at J; junction bases unmatched: 5. CDR3 size: 14 residues. This CDR3 is CASSYLGQENGYTF. The CDR3 nucleotides are TGTGCCAGCAGTTACCTGGGACAGGAAAATGGCTACACCTTC.

The rearrangement links TRBV19 to TRBJ2-7; 9 bases line up with TRBD1. The length of the CDR3 is 16 residues. Germline CDR1 reads LNHDA; CDR2 reads SQIVND (reference sequence). J gave up 0 bases and V 8 bases, and 11 bases lay outside the gene matches. The chain's CDR3 is CASSARTGESSYEQYF. CDR3 nucleotide sequence: TGTGCCAGTTCTGCGAGGACAGGGGAAAGCTCCTACGAGCAGTACTTC.

This clone was observed a handful of times. This specimen includes other DNA sequences encoding the same CDR3. V is TRBV30 and J is TRBJ2-7; D gene ambiguous. Deletions cut 0 bases from V and 6 bases from J, with 6 bases between. The CDR3 covers 11 residues. CDR1 GTSNPN and CDR2 SVGIG come from the germline V gene (reference sequence). Here the CDR3 DNA reads TGTGCCTGGAGTGTAGGCGGCGAGCAGTACTTC. Protein: CAWSVGGEQYF. Based on the CDR3 plus reference TRBV30 and TRBJ2-7, the full variable domain is SQTIHQWPATLVQPVGSPLSLECTVEGTSNPNLYWYRQAAGRGLQLLFYSVGIGQISSEVPQNLSASRPQDRQFILSSKKLLLSDSGFYLCAWSVGGEQYFGPGTRLTVT.

The gene calls are TRBV2 and TRBJ2-1, with 9 bases that match TRBD2. J lost 9 bases, V lost 1 base, and 4 bases had no gene match. The CDR3 length is 14 residues. Per germline, CDR1 SNHLY and CDR2 FYNNEI. CDR3 sequence: CASSEDSGSSEQFF. CDR3 in DNA: TGTGCCAGCAGTGAAGATAGCGGGAGTAGTGAGCAGTTCTTC.

The CDR3 sequence is CAWEGLVYGYTF. The DNA of the CDR3 is TGTGCCTGGGAAGGACTGGTCTATGGCTACACCTTC. This chain uses TRBV30 with TRBJ1-2; D gene ambiguous. The CDR3 has 12 amino acids. V dropped 5 bases and J dropped 4 bases, with 11 bases sitting between them. Germline CDR1 reads GTSNPN; CDR2 reads SVGIG (reference sequence).

The chain uses TRBV7-2 and TRBJ2-3; 8 nucleotides match TRBD2. There are 15 residues in the CDR3. Germline V gene data show CDR1 as SGHTA and CDR2 as FQGNSA. V lost 2 bases, J lost 6 bases, and 7 bases stayed unmatched. The DNA for the CDR3 is TGTGCCAGCAGCTTACTCGGACTAGCAGGGGATACGCAGTATTTT. Translating gives CASSLLGLAGDTQYF.

This sequence joins TRBV6-5 and TRBJ2-7; TRBD1 agrees at 11 bases. Germline values: CDR1 MNHEY, CDR2 SVGAGI. There are 15 residues in the CDR3. Trimming at V came to 10 bases and at J to 2 bases, leaving 10 bases not matched to a gene. The CDR3 nucleotides are TGTGCCACCGAGACCGGGACAGGGGGAACCTACGAGCAGTACTTC. Translating it yields CATETGTGGTYEQYF.

The CDR3 reads CASWDRNTEAFF. In DNA, the CDR3 is TGTGCCTCGTGGGACAGGAACACTGAAGCTTTCTTT. The chain combines TRBV28 with TRBJ1-1; 7 bases line up with TRBD1. The germline V gene has CDR1 MDHEN and CDR2 SYDVKM. There are 12 residues in the CDR3. Unmatched junction bases numbered 4, after V lost 11 bases and J lost 1 base.

V usage is TRBV6-1 and J usage is TRBJ2-1; weak D call: TRBD2 (6 bases). This CDR3 spans 15 amino acids. CDR1 is MNHNS, CDR2 SASEGT, per germline. The V and J ends lost 3 bases and 4 bases respectively, with 13 bases between them. The CDR3, as DNA: TGTGCCAGCAGTGACAAACTAGCACTTTACAATGAGCAGTTCTTC. Translated, it gives CASSDKLALYNEQFF.

This clone has a single count. J is TRBJ1-1 and V is TRBV30; no reliable D call. The V end was cut by 2 bases, the J end by 10 bases, with 23 bases between. Germline CDR1 and CDR2: GTSNPN and SVGIG (reference sequence). This CDR3 comprises 15 residues. The CDR3 region has the DNA TGTGCCTGGAGTCCTCATGTGGCTAGGGTGGACGGAGCTTTCTTT. It specifies CAWSPHVARVDGAFF. The whole variable domain, remainder taken from reference TRBV30 and TRBJ1-1, is SQTIHQWPATLVQPVGSPLSLECTVEGTSNPNLYWYRQAAGRGLQLLFYSVGIGQISSEVPQNLSASRPQDRQFILSSKKLLLSDSGFYLCAWSPHVARVDGAFFGQGTRLTVV.

This chain joins TRBV2 and TRBJ2-1; 9 bases are a match to TRBD2. Germline loops: CDR1 SNHLY, CDR2 FYNNEI. J gave up 9 bases and V 3 bases, and 6 bases lay outside the gene matches. The CDR3 contains 14 residues. The chain's CDR3 is CASSELAGSPEQFF. CDR3 coding DNA: TGTGCCAGCAGTGAGCTAGCGGGAAGTCCTGAGCAGTTCTTC.

CDR3 bases: TGTGCCAGCAGTTTTGGCGGGGCAGATACGCAGTATTTT. It is translated as CASSFGGADTQYF. The gene calls are TRBV27 and TRBJ2-3, with D perhaps matching TRBD2 (6 bases). The CDR3 is 13 amino acids. V was pared by 3 bases and J by 4 bases, with 8 bases between. The germline CDR1 and CDR2 sequences are MNHEY and SMNVEV (reference sequence).

This clone appeared a single time. V gene TRBV6-1 combines with J gene TRBJ1-5; unclear D gene. V lost 11 bases to trimming and J lost 5 bases, with 16 bases between them. From germline, CDR1 is MNHNS and CDR2 SASEGT. This CDR3 comprises 13 residues. In DNA form, the CDR3 reads TGTGCCTCAACAAGTATGCGGGATCAGCCCCAGCATTTT. This translates into CASTSMRDQPQHF.

This clone was counted a single time. The V and J genes are TRBV29-1 and TRBJ2-7, with 8 bases matching TRBD1. The germline gives CDR1 SQVTM, CDR2 ANQGSEA. The CDR3 length is 14 residues. J gave up 7 bases and V 1 base, and 9 bases lay outside the gene matches. The CDR3, as DNA: TGCAGCGTTGAAGGCCATACAGGGGGTGGGGAGCAGTACTTC. It yields the protein CSVEGHTGGGEQYF.

The chain has TRBV28 and TRBJ2-7; the D is unclear. This CDR3 has 12 residues. Germline V gene sequence: CDR1 MDHEN, CDR2 SYDVKM. Trimming stripped 2 bases from V and 5 bases from J, with 7 bases between. The CDR3 region is CASSLRSDEQYF. The CDR3 bases are TGTGCCAGCAGTTTACGGAGCGACGAGCAGTACTTC.

The chain recombines TRBV21-1 with TRBJ2-7; the table's TRBD2 call for D was not verified on the DNA. TRBV21-1 corresponds to a pseudogene. The length of the CDR3 is 16 residues. CDR3 nucleotide sequence: TGTGCCAGCAGCAAAACGACTAGCGGGAGTTGGGACGAGCAGTACTTC. It yields the protein CASSKTTSGSWDEQYF.

The genes are TRBV4-1 and TRBJ1-2; possibly TRBD1 for D (6 bases). CDR1 is MGHRA, CDR2 YSYEKL, per germline. The V end lost 1 base, the J end lost 8 bases, and 26 bases lay between the germline ends. The CDR3 loop spans 18 amino acids. The CDR3 loop is CASSQVGLPSAGALGYTF. Here the CDR3 DNA reads TGCGCCAGCAGCCAAGTGGGTCTCCCGTCGGCGGGGGCGTTAGGCTACACCTTC.

The chain employs TRBV5-4 and TRBJ2-2, with TRBD2 as a possible D gene (5 bases). Germline values: CDR1 SGHNT, CDR2 YYREEE (reference sequence). Trimming pared 4 bases from V and 1 base from J, leaving 8 bases between. The CDR3 sequence is 14 residues long. Here the CDR3 DNA reads TGTGCCAGCAGCCCGGAGGTGAACACCGGGGAGCTGTTTTTT. It yields the protein CASSPEVNTGELFF.

The chain is built from TRBV9 and TRBJ1-3; D is undetermined. The CDR3 is made up of 15 amino acids. V lost 0 bases and J 0 bases, leaving 7 bases between the germline ends. Germline CDR1 is SGDLS and CDR2 is YYNGEE. The CDR3 DNA sequence: TGTGCCAGCAGCGTAGGTGGGAACTCTGGAAACACCATATATTTT. This codes for CASSVGGNSGNTIYF.